This T cell receptor (beta chain) originates from a study of human T cells and chemical hapten exposure. This clonotype came up a few times. Its antigen is not identified. Overall study findings and caveats: As the donors had alopecia, their immune response may differ from healthy people's.

Time point reported: patch test 3, about 24 weeks after DPC sensitization. The treatment was: therapeutic diphenylcyclopropenone sensitization with weekly scalp DPC. Whole blood that had not been fractionated was the source of extracted total RNA. MiXCR, applied by TCRdb to the RACE reads, yields one record per CDR3 protein. The sample includes about 160,000 distinct CDR3 sequences, about a quarter of them seen just once. CDR1 and CDR2 (germline): SGHDN, FVKESK. The CDR3 runs 15 residues. After removal of 4 bases from V and 0 bases from J, the junction contained 2 bases not matched to a gene. The rearrangement links TRBV14 to TRBJ1-4, with TRBD1 identical over 7 bases. The sample here was whole blood, taken in connection with sensitization to the hapten diphenylcyclopropenone (DPC). The source of this sequence is a woman in her late teens or twenties with alopecia areata. Some clones in this sample may be carry-over from other donors' samples. CDR3 amino acids: CASSRTGATNEKLFF. CDR3 sequence (DNA): TGTGCCAGCAGCCGCACAGGGGCAACTAATGAAAAACTGTTTTTT.